This TCR beta chain was sequenced for a study of T cell repertoires in cytomegalovirus infection. The CDR3 sequence is 16 residues long. With 5 bases removed from V and 1 base from J, the gap between germline ends came to 17 bases. Germline CDR1 SGHTA, CDR2 FQGNSA. This clonotype was counted ten times or more. TCRdb fed the reads into MiXCR, producing one record per CDR3 protein. The sample has roughly 300,000 distinct CDR3 sequences; more than 9% are singletons. V gene TRBV7-2 combines with J gene TRBJ1-1; tentative D call: TRBD1 (6 bases). This sequence originates from a human donor in good health (CMV status not recorded). Some clones in this sample may be carry-over from other donors' samples. The material sequenced was PBMCs. The CDR3 loop is CASSPGASTANTEAFF. The DNA of the CDR3 is TGTGCCAGCAGCCCGGGGGCCTCGACAGCGAACACTGAAGCTTTCTTT.